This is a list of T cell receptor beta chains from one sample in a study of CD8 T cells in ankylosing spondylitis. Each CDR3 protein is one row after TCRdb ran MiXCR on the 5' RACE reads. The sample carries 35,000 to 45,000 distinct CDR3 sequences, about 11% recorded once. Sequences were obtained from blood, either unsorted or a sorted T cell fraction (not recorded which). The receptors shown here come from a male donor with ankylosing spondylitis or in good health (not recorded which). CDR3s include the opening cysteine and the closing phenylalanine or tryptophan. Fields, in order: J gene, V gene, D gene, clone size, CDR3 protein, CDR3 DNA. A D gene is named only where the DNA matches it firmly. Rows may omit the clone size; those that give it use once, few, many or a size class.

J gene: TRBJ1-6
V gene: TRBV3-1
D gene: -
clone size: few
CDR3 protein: CACSQDPGAGSYNSPLHF
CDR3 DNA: TGTGCCTGCAGCCAAGATCCCGGAGCGGGCTCCTATAATTCACCCCTCCACTTT

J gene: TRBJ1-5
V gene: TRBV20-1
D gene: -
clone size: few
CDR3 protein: CSASLGGNQPQHF
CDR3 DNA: TGCAGTGCTAGCCTCGGGGGCAATCAGCCCCAGCATTTT

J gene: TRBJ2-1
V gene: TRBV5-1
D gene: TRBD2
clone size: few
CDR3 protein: CASSLDGGGSPQFF
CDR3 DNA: TGCGCCAGCAGCTTGGATGGCGGGGGATCCCCGCAGTTCTTC

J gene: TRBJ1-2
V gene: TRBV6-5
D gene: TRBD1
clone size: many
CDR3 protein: CASSYSYDREDYGYTF
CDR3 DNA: TGTGCCAGCAGTTACAGCTACGACAGGGAGGACTATGGCTACACCTTC

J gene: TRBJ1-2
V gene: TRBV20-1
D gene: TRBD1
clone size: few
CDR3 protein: CSAAGTGIANYGYTF
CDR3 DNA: TGCAGTGCCGCCGGGACAGGGATAGCTAACTATGGCTACACCTTC

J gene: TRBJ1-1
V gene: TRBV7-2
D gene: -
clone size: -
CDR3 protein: CASSLSGARVNTEAFF
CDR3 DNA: TGTGCCAGCAGCTTATCGGGGGCCAGAGTGAACACTGAAGCTTTCTTT

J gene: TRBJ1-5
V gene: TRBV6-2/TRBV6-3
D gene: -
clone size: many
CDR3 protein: CASSYPDILNQPQHF
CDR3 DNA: TGTGCCAGCAGTTACCCCGACATACTCAATCAGCCCCAGCATTTT

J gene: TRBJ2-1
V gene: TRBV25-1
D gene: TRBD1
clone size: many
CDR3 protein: CASSETGVFDEQFF
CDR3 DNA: TGTGCCAGCAGTGAGACAGGGGTGTTTGATGAGCAGTTCTTC

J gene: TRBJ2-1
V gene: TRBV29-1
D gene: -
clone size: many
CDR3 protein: CSVAPDTVPYNEQFF
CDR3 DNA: TGCAGCGTGGCCCCGGACACAGTCCCATACAATGAGCAGTTCTTC

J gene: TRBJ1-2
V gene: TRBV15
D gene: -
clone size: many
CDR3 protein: CATSRGGGNYGYTF
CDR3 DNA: TGTGCCACCAGCAGAGGGGGGGGTAACTATGGCTACACCTTC

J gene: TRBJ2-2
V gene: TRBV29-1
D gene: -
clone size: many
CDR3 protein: CSVGGLANTGELFF
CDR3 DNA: TGCAGCGTTGGAGGGTTGGCGAACACCGGGGAGCTGTTTTTT

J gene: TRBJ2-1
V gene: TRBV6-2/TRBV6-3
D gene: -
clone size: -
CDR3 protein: CASTETRNEQFF
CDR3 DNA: TGTGCCAGCACCGAGACTAGAAATGAGCAGTTCTTC

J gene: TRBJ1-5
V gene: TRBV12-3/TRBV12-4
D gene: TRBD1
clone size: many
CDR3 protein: CASILDRGGLEPQHF
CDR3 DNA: TGTGCCAGCATTCTGGACAGGGGTGGTTTGGAGCCCCAGCATTTT

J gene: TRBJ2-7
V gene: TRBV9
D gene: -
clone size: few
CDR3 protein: CASSVGVDSSTREQYF
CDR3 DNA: TGTGCCAGCAGCGTAGGGGTCGACAGTAGTACGAGGGAGCAGTACTTC

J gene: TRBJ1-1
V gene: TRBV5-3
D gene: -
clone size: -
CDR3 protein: CASSPAVGREAFF
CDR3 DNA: TGTGCCAGCAGCCCGGCGGTAGGCAGGGAAGCTTTCTTT

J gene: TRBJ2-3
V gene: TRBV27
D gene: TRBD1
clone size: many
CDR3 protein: CASSAGTGSPDTQYF
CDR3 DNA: TGTGCCAGCAGTGCCGGGACAGGGAGTCCAGATACGCAGTATTTT

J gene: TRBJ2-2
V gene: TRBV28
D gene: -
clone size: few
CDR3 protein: CASLRRNTGELFF
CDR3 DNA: TGTGCCAGCTTGAGGCGGAACACCGGGGAGCTGTTTTTT

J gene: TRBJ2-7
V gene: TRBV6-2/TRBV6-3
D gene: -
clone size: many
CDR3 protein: CASSFAVATYEQYF
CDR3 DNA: TGTGCCAGCAGTTTCGCGGTGGCGACCTACGAGCAGTACTTC

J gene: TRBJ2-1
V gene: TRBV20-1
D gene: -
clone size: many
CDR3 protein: CSAHPYSSASYNEQFF
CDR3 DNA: TGCAGTGCCCACCCGTACTCTAGCGCATCCTACAATGAGCAGTTCTTC

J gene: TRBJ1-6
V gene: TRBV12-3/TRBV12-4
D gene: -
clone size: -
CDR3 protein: CASSSGVGGNSPLHF
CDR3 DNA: TGTGCCAGCAGCTCAGGGGTTGGGGGGAATTCACCCCTCCACTTT

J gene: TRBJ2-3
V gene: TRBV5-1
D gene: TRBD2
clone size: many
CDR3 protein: CASSSGLAGLRDTQYF
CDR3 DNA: TGCGCCAGCAGCTCGGGACTAGCGGGGTTAAGAGATACGCAGTATTTT

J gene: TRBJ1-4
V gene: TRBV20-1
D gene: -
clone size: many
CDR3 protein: CSAIGQGREKLFF
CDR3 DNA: TGCAGTGCTATAGGGCAGGGGCGTGAAAAACTGTTTTTT

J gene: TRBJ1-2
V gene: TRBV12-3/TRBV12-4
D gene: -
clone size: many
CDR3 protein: CASSLTDNIYGYTF
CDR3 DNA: TGTGCCAGCAGTTTAACCGACAATATCTATGGCTACACCTTC

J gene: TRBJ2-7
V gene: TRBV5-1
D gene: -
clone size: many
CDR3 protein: CASSLESQIYYEQYF
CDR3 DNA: TGCGCCAGCAGCTTGGAAAGCCAGATCTACTACGAGCAGTACTTC

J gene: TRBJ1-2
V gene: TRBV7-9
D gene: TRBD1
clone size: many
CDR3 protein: CASSLGGQVLNYGYTF
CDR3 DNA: TGTGCCAGCAGCTTAGGGGGACAGGTTCTCAACTATGGCTACACCTTC

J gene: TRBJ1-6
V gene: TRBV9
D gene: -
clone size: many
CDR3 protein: CASSVEGSGHSPLHF
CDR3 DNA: TGTGCCAGCAGCGTAGAGGGTTCAGGGCATTCACCCCTCCACTTT

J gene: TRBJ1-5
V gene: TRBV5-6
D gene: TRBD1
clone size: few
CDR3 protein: CASSLYGQGGNQPQHF
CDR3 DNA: TGTGCCAGCAGCCTCTATGGACAGGGTGGAAATCAGCCCCAGCATTTT

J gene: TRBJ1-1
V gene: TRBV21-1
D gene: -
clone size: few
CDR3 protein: CASSKGDRNTEAFF
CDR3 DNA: TGTGCCAGCAGCAAAGGGGACCGAAACACTGAAGCTTTCTTT

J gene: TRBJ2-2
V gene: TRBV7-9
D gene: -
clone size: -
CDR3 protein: CASSLVFDTGELFF
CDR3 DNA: TGTGCCAGCAGCTTAGTTTTCGACACCGGGGAGCTGTTTTTT

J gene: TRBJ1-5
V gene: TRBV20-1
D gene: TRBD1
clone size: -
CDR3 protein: CSARHGQVASYSNQPQHF
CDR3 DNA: TGCAGTGCTAGGCACGGACAGGTTGCTTCGTATAGCAATCAGCCCCAGCATTTT

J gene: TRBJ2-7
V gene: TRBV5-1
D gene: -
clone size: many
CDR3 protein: CASSRVGYEQYF
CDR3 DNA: TGCGCCAGCAGCAGGGTTGGCTACGAGCAGTACTTC

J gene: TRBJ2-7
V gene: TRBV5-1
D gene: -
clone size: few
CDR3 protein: CASSSWAARDEQYF
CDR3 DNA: TGCGCCAGCAGCTCCTGGGCGGCTAGAGACGAGCAGTACTTC

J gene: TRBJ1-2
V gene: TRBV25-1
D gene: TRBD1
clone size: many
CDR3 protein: CASSAHTGGSYGYTF
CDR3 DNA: TGTGCCAGCAGTGCCCATACAGGGGGCAGCTATGGCTACACCTTC

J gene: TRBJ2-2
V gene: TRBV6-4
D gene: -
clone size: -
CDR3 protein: CASSTEDGGELFF
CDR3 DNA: TGTGCCAGCAGTACAGAGGACGGCGGGGAGCTGTTTTTT

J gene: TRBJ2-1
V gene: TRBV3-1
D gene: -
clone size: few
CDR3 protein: CASSQSGSSYNEQFF
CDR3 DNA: TGTGCCAGCAGCCAATCGGGAAGCTCCTACAATGAGCAGTTCTTC

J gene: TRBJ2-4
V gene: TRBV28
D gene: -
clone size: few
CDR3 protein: CASSGGGIAKNIQYF
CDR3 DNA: TGTGCCAGCAGTGGGGGCGGGATAGCCAAAAACATTCAGTACTTC

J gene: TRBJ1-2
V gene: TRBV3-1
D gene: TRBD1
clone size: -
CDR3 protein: CASSQDLGQEGGYTF
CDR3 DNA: TGTGCCAGTAGCCAAGATCTTGGACAGGAGGGGGGCTACACCTTC

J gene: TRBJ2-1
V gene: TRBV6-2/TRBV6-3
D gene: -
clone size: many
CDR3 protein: CASSSPENSYNEQFF
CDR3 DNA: TGTGCCAGCAGCAGTCCAGAGAACTCCTACAATGAGCAGTTCTTC

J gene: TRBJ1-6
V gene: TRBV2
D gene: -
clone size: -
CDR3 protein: CASSGMAGDHSPLHF
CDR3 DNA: TGTGCCAGCAGTGGGATGGCAGGGGATCATTCACCCCTCCACTTT

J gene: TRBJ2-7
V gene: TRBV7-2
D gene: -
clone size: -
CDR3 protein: CASSLSVGSSYEQYF
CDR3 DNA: TGTGCCAGCAGCTTGTCGGTGGGGAGCTCCTACGAGCAGTACTTC

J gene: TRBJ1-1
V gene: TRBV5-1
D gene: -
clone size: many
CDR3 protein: CASSLATENTEAFF
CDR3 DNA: TGCGCCAGCAGCTTAGCAACAGAGAACACTGAAGCTTTCTTT

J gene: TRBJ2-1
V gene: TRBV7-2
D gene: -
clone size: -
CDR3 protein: CATELPGQFF
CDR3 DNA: TGTGCCACCGAGCTCCCGGGGCAGTTCTTC

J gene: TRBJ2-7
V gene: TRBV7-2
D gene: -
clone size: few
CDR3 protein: CASSSASQGIYEQYF
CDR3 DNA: TGTGCCAGCAGCTCAGCCTCGCAGGGGATCTACGAGCAGTACTTC

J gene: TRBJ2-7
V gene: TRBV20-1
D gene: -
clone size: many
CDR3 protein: CSATNRDSAYEQYF
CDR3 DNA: TGCAGTGCCACTAACCGGGACTCCGCCTACGAGCAGTACTTC

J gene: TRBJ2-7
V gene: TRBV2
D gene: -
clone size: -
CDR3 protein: CASRPRDTTYEQYF
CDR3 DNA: TGTGCCAGCAGACCCCGGGACACCACATACGAGCAGTACTTC

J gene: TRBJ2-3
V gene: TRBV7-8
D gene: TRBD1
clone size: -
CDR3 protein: CASSFRDRPVTDTQYF
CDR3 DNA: TGTGCCAGCAGCTTCCGGGACAGGCCAGTCACAGATACGCAGTATTTT

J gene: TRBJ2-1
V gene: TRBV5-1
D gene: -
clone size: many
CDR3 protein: CASKQGGEAYNEQFF
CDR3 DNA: TGCGCCAGCAAGCAGGGCGGGGAGGCCTACAATGAGCAGTTCTTC

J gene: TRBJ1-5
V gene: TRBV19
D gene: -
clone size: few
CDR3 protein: CASTGGTLNQPQHF
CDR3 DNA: TGTGCCAGCACTGGCGGGACACTTAATCAGCCCCAGCATTTT

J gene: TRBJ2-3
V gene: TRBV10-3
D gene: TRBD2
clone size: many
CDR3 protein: CAISVLAGGTDTQYF
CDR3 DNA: TGTGCCATCAGTGTGTTAGCGGGGGGCACAGATACGCAGTATTTT

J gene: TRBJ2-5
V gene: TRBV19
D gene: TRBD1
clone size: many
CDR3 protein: CASSGTGVWETQYF
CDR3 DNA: TGTGCCAGTAGTGGAACAGGGGTCTGGGAGACCCAGTACTTC

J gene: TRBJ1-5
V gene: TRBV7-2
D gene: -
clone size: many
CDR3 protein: CASSLTRGQPQHF
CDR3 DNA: TGTGCCAGCAGCTTAACTAGGGGGCAGCCCCAGCATTTT

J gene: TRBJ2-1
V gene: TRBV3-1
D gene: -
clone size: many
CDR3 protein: CASSQDGGDYNEQFF
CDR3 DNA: TGTGCCAGCAGCCAAGATGGCGGAGACTACAATGAGCAGTTCTTC

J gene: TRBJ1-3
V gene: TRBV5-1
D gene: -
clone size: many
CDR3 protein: CASSPTDSRRDTIYF
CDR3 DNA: TGCGCCAGCAGCCCGACGGACAGTCGTCGCGACACCATATATTTT

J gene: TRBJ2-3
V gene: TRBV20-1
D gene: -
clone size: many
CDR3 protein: CSARLTTDTQYF
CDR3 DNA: TGCAGTGCTAGACTGACCACAGATACGCAGTATTTT

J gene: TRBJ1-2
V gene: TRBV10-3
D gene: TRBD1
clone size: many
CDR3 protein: CAISERGQGAYGYTF
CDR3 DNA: TGTGCCATCAGTGAACGGGGACAGGGAGCTTATGGCTACACCTTC